This T cell receptor (beta chain) was recovered during a study of blood T cell repertoires in COVID-19. Study background: The samples span acute and convalescent COVID-19 from the United States, Italy and Spain.

Donors were grouped by their self-reported clinical history. Participants classified as exposed had met a COVID-19 case within 2 weeks before study entry. Original methodology: Amplification with reference gene primers provided the estimates of nucleated cell counts. Profiled with immunoSEQ multiplex PCR; TCRdb holds only in-frame clones, not every one. That table supplies the V and J calls and clone size; D and trimming were determined from the DNA. The repertoire holds 300,000 to 450,000 clones, with roughly 86% as singletons. CDR1 is LNHDA, CDR2 SQIVND, per germline (reference sequence). V was trimmed by 3 bases and J by 7 bases, leaving 13 bases between them. The CDR3 runs 15 residues.

Sequenced: PBMCs or T cells enriched from blood (not recorded which). The gene calls are TRBV19 and TRBJ1-6; possibly TRBD1 for D (5 bases). The sequence came from a woman aged 25 to 45 who had been exposed to COVID-19. CDR3 bases: TGTGCCAGTAGTATGATCAGGGCGAGGAATTCACCCCTCCACTTT. This codes for CASSMIRARNSPLHF.